One and the same sample provided the 25 T cell receptor beta chains below, sequenced in a study of blood T cell repertoires in COVID-19. This table comes from immunoSEQ multiplex PCR, and its TCRdb copy is limited to in-frame clones, with some not included. The sample records about 360,000 clones, about 88% being singletons. The sequenced sample was peripheral blood. The source of these receptors is a woman aged 55-70 years with COVID-19, enrolled during active disease.

J is TRBJ2-7 and V is TRBV7-2; 8 bases line up with TRBD2. Germline V gene sequence: CDR1 SGHTA, CDR2 FQGNSA. The CDR3 contains 14 residues. Unmatched junction bases numbered 5, after V lost 1 base and J lost 6 bases. CDR3 residues: CASSLGLRGGEQYF. The CDR3 DNA follows: TGTGCCAGCAGCTTAGGTCTTCGGGGGGGCGAGCAGTACTTC.

This rearrangement joins TRBV14 to TRBJ2-5, with TRBD1 matching 10 bases. V was pared by 4 bases and J by 5 bases, with 7 bases of the junction left unmatched. CDR1 is SGHDN, CDR2 FVKESK, per germline. This CDR3 is built from 15 residues. CDR3 loop: CASSRGDRGRETQYF. The CDR3 DNA is TGTGCCAGCAGCCGAGGGGACAGGGGACGGGAGACCCAGTACTTC.

The genes are TRBV5-5 and TRBJ1-1; the D gene is possibly TRBD1 (5 bases). The germline V gene encodes CDR1 SGHKS and CDR2 YYEKEE (reference sequence). The V gene lost 7 bases and the J gene lost 5 bases, with 9 bases spanning the gap. The CDR3 is made up of 11 amino acids. In DNA form, the CDR3 reads TGTGCCAGCGGGGGGAGAACTGAAGCTTTCTTT. Encoded protein: CASGGRTEAFF.

The V call is TRBV10-3, the J call TRBJ1-2; 8 nucleotides line up with TRBD1. In germline, CDR1 is ENHRY, CDR2 SYGVKD. The CDR3 is 15 amino acids. The V gene end was trimmed by 2 bases and the J gene end by 5 bases; junction bases not matched to a gene: 7. The CDR3 sequence: CAISENAGGGYGYTF. The CDR3 region has the DNA TGTGCCATCAGTGAGAATGCAGGGGGCGGGTATGGCTACACCTTC.

The chain combines TRBV9 with TRBJ2-2; D not certain. V was clipped by 0 bases and J by 3 bases, with 6 bases between them. Germline V lookup: CDR1 SGDLS, CDR2 YYNGEE. This CDR3 is 14 amino acids long. The CDR3 is CASSVAVDTGELFF. DNA for the CDR3: TGTGCCAGCAGCGTAGCGGTCGACACCGGGGAGCTGTTTTTT.

The V call is TRBV7-9, the J call TRBJ2-3; 9 nucleotides line up with TRBD2. The CDR3 contains 15 residues. With 11 bases clipped from V and 0 bases from J, the junction kept 9 bases outside the gene matches. Germline V gene data show CDR1 as SEHNR and CDR2 as FQNEAQ (reference sequence). The CDR3 protein is CAGGSGGPSTDTQYF. CDR3 sequence (DNA): TGTGCCGGGGGCAGCGGGGGGCCTAGCACAGATACGCAGTATTTT.

CDR3 nucleotides: TGCGCCAGCAGCGAGGGACTAGCGGGGGCAGATACGCAGTATTTT. Translated, it gives CASSEGLAGADTQYF. The V call is TRBV5-1, the J call TRBJ2-3, with 14 bases matching TRBD2. V shed 4 bases, J shed 4 bases, and the junction held 2 bases outside the gene matches. The CDR3 totals 15 residues. Germline V gene sequence: CDR1 SGHRS, CDR2 YFSETQ.

The chain uses TRBV25-1 and TRBJ1-2; TRBD1 aligns across 7 bases. J lost 5 bases, V lost 4 bases, and 7 bases had no gene match. The CDR3 length is 14 residues. Germline V CDR1 and CDR2: MGHDK, SYGVNS. The CDR3 spells CASSGQGARYGYTF. Written as DNA, the CDR3 is TGTGCCAGCAGTGGACAGGGCGCTAGGTATGGCTACACCTTC.

J is TRBJ1-4 and V is TRBV5-1; no definite D call. V lost 0 bases and J lost 3, with 9 bases in between. Germline loops: CDR1 SGHRS, CDR2 YFSETQ. This CDR3 comprises 15 residues. CDR3 amino acids: CASSLGVVANEKLFF. The CDR3 DNA sequence: TGCGCCAGCAGCTTGGGTGTTGTCGCTAATGAAAAACTGTTTTTT.

Concerning this clone itself: Other DNA variants within this sample encode the same CDR3. The V gene is TRBV9, the J gene TRBJ1-1; tentative D call: TRBD1 (5 bases). The CDR3 sequence is 13 residues long. Trimming shortened V by 0 bases and J by 4 bases, and 7 bases separated the two germline ends. Germline CDR1 is SGDLS and CDR2 is YYNGEE. CDR3 bases: TGTGCCAGCAGCGTAGTCACAGGCACTGAAGCTTTCTTT. This encodes CASSVVTGTEAFF.

The V and J genes are TRBV11-1 and TRBJ1-1; D not certain. CDR3 length: 16 residues. V lost 2 bases and J 3 bases, leaving 16 bases between the germline ends. CDR1 and CDR2 from the germline V gene are SGHAT and FQDESV (reference sequence). CDR3 DNA sequence: TGTGCCAGCAGCTTAAACTCCGGCGCAGGTTACACTGAAGCTTTCTTT. It is translated as CASSLNSGAGYTEAFF.

This clone was counted only a few times. Written as DNA, the CDR3 is TGTGCCAGCAGTTACGGACATTTGAACACTGAAGCTTTCTTT. Amino acid sequence: CASSYGHLNTEAFF. The V call is TRBV6-6, the J call TRBJ1-1; possible D gene TRBD1, 5 bases. Trimming took 2 bases from V and 0 from J, leaving 7 bases between them. The germline CDR1 and CDR2 sequences are MNHNY and SVGAGI (reference sequence). This CDR3 is built from 14 residues.

The V call is TRBV7-9, the J call TRBJ2-3; 9 bases line up with TRBD1. This CDR3 is 16 amino acids long. The germline V gene encodes CDR1 SEHNR and CDR2 FQNEAQ (reference sequence). V trimming: 1 base; J trimming: 6 bases; junction bases outside the gene matches: 8. CDR3 loop: CASSLVVGQGTDTQYF. Written as DNA, the CDR3 is TGTGCCAGCAGCTTAGTGGTAGGACAGGGGACGGATACGCAGTATTTT.

The chain is built from TRBV4-3 and TRBJ1-4; possible D gene TRBD1, 6 bases. V was shortened by 3 bases and J by 3 bases, with 8 bases between the two germline ends. The CDR3 is 14 amino acids. Germline CDR1 and CDR2: LGHNA and YSLEER. Here the CDR3 reads CASSQDRPNEKLFF. CDR3 sequence (DNA): TGCGCCAGCAGCCAGGACAGACCTAATGAAAAACTGTTTTTT.

The rearrangement links TRBV12-3 or TRBV12-4 to TRBJ2-2; 8 bases agree with TRBD1. CDR3 length equals 13 residues. V dropped 3 bases and J dropped 7; count of bases not matched to a gene: 1. The CDR3 spells CASSFRGRGELFF. DNA for the CDR3: TGTGCCAGCAGTTTCAGGGGGCGCGGGGAGCTGTTTTTT.

The chain uses TRBV30 and TRBJ1-2; D is ambiguous. Germline values: CDR1 GTSNPN, CDR2 SVGIG (reference sequence). The V end lost 0 bases, the J end lost 4 bases, and 6 bases lay between the germline ends. This CDR3 has 12 residues. This CDR3 reads CAWSVYSYGYTF. The CDR3 DNA is TGTGCCTGGAGTGTATACAGCTATGGCTACACCTTC.

J is TRBJ1-1 and V is TRBV6-1; D remains unclear. The V and J ends lost 8 bases and 1 base respectively, with 17 bases between them. This CDR3 region has 15 residues. CDR1 and CDR2 (germline): MNHNS, SASEGT. The CDR3 spells CASRLIWAENTEAFF. In DNA form, the CDR3 reads TGTGCCAGCCGCCTTATTTGGGCAGAGAACACTGAAGCTTTCTTT.

This chain uses TRBV27 with TRBJ1-3; no clear D. This CDR3 region has 16 residues. With 2 bases removed from V and 6 bases from J, the gap between germline ends came to 17 bases. The germline V gene has CDR1 MNHEY and CDR2 SMNVEV (reference sequence). This CDR3 reads CASSLRPPGGENTIYF. CDR3 nucleotide sequence: TGTGCCAGCAGTTTACGGCCCCCGGGAGGTGAAAACACCATATATTTT.

The V and J genes are TRBV3-1 (or the pseudogene TRBV3-2) and TRBJ2-7; TRBD1 might be the D (5 bases). Germline CDR1 reads LGHDT; CDR2 reads YNNKEL (reference sequence). V was pared by 1 base and J by 2 bases, with 9 bases between. This CDR3 is built from 14 residues. The CDR3: CASSQVMTAYEQYF. CDR3 DNA: TGTGCCAGCAGCCAAGTTATGACAGCCTACGAGCAGTACTTC.

This clone has more than one count but fewer than ten. The gene calls are TRBV11-2 and TRBJ2-5; D call uncertain. The germline gives CDR1 SGHAT, CDR2 FQNNGV. V was pared by 5 bases and J by 4 bases, with 14 bases between. This CDR3 contains 14 residues. The CDR3 DNA reads as TGTGCCAGCAGCGTGCGCGGAGAACGAGAGACCCAGTACTTC. Residues: CASSVRGERETQYF. Variable domain in full (rest from reference TRBV11-2 and TRBJ2-5): EAGVAQSPRYKIIEKRQSVAFWCNPISGHATLYWYQQILGQGPKLLIQFQNNGVVDDSQLPKDRFSAERLKGVDSTLKIQPAKLEDSAVYLCASSVRGERETQYFGPGTRLLVL.

This chain joins TRBV4-1 and TRBJ2-1, with TRBD2 identical over 9 bases. Per the germline V gene, CDR1 is MGHRA and CDR2 is YSYEKL. CDR3 length: 15 residues. V gave up 4 bases and J gave up 6 bases; unmatched junction bases: 7. The CDR3 DNA reads TGCGCCAGCAGCCTCGCAGGCGGGGGGGCCAATGAGCAGTTCTTC. This gives the protein CASSLAGGGANEQFF.

As to this clone: One end of the junction is discordant with germline, which a read error may explain. The chain couples TRBV7-9 to TRBJ2-2, with 11 bases identical to TRBD2. The germline V gene encodes CDR1 SEHNR and CDR2 FQNEAQ (reference sequence). CDR3 length equals 16 residues. In nucleotides, the CDR3 is TGTGCCAGCAGCGCGGGGACTAGCGGATTCCTCGGGAAGCTGTTTTTT. It encodes CASSAGTSGFLGKLFF.

The chain uses TRBV29-1 and TRBJ1-1; 9 positions agree with TRBD1. After removal of 5 bases from V and 1 base from J, the junction contained 8 bases not matched to a gene. This CDR3 has 15 residues. Germline V CDR1 and CDR2: SQVTM, ANQGSEA. The CDR3 spells CSVSIMDRGNTEAFF. The CDR3 nucleotides are TGCAGCGTTTCGATCATGGACAGGGGGAACACTGAAGCTTTCTTT.

This chain uses TRBV4-2 with TRBJ1-2; no clear D gene. CDR3 length: 14 residues. V lost 0 bases and J 0 bases, leaving 5 bases between the germline ends. CDR1 and CDR2 (germline): LGHNA, YNFKEQ. CDR3 nucleotide sequence: TGTGCCAGCAGCCAAGATCGGGCTAACTATGGCTACACCTTC. Translating gives CASSQDRANYGYTF.

The V and J genes are TRBV18 and TRBJ1-1; D is unclear. The germline V and J ends were trimmed by 0 bases and 10 bases, with 12 bases remaining between them. CDR3 length equals 13 residues. Germline values: CDR1 KGHSH, CDR2 LQKENI. The CDR3 protein is CASSPPAGLGAFF. The CDR3 bases are TGTGCCAGCTCACCACCGGCAGGACTGGGAGCTTTCTTT.